This T cell receptor beta chain emerged from a study of human T cells and chemical hapten exposure. The CDR3 length is 14 residues. The ends lost 5 bases at V and 1 base at J; junction bases unmatched: 4. Germline assignment: CDR1 SGHVS and CDR2 FNYEAQ. Single cDNA molecules in the library carried unique molecular identifiers attached during preparation. As originally analysed: The median was about 100,000 TCRs per sample, ranging roughly 23,224 to 750,000. TCRdb fed the RACE reads into MiXCR, producing one record per CDR3 protein. TCRdb, not the original authors, processed these V and J calls. The sample has roughly 34,000 distinct CDR3 sequences, 5.5% to 7.5% seen once. Regarding time point: patch test 1, 2 weeks after DPC sensitization. The treatment is: therapeutic diphenylcyclopropenone sensitization with weekly scalp DPC. Sequencing started from total RNA isolated from unfractionated whole blood. The study enrolled 18 to 70-year-old alopecia patients suitable for DPC.

Concerning this clonotype: Its matching antigen is unknown.

Overall study findings and caveats: Expanded TCRs were compared with controls, and the expanded TCRs formed significantly more large CDR3 similarity clusters.

This clonotype was sampled from a woman in her twenties or thirties with alopecia areata. Some clones in this sample may be carry-over from other donors' samples. The rearrangement uses TRBV7-6 and TRBJ1-1, with TRBD1 identical over 7 bases. The sample here was whole blood, taken in connection with sensitization to the hapten diphenylcyclopropenone (DPC). The CDR3 nucleotides are TGTGCCAGCAGCGCTTACAGGGGGAACACTGAAGCTTTCTTT. Protein product: CASSAYRGNTEAFF.